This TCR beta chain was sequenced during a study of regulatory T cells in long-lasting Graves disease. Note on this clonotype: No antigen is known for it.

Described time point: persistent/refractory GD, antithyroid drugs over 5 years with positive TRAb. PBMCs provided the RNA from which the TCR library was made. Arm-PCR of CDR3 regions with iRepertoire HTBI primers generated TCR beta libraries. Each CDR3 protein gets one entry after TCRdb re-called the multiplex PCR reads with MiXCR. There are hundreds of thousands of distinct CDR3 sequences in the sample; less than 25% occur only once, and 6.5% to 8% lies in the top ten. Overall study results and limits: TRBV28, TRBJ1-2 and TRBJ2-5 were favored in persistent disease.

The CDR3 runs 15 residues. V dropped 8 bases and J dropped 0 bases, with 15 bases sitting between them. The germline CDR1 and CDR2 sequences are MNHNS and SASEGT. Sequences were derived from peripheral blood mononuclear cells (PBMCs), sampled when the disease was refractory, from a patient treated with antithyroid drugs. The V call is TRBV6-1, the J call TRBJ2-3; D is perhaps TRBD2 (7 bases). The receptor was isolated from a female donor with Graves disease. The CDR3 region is CASPGAGASTDTQYF. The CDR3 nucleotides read TGTGCCAGCCCAGGGGCGGGAGCTAGCACAGATACGCAGTATTTT.